This T cell receptor beta chain was captured by sequencing in a study of blood T cell repertoires in COVID-19. The overall study: COVID-19 samples collected from the United States, Italy and Spain covered acute and convalescent phases. T cells, B-cell-depleted T cells, or PBMCs supplied cDNA or gDNA.

V was clipped by 4 bases and J by 5 bases; unmatched bases: 9. The CDR3 sequence is 15 residues long. CDR1 is KGHDR, CDR2 SFDVKD, per germline. In the authors' methods: For nucleated cells, counts were estimated from reference gene primer amplification. Some clones are missing from TCRdb's copy, which holds only in-frame ones; the method was immunoSEQ multiplex PCR. V and J calls and clone size come straight from that table; D and trimming were deduced from the DNA. The sample holds about 84,000 clones; 75% to 85% are singletons and the top ten take roughly 30%. The TCR comes from a woman aged 80 or over with acute or convalescent COVID-19. Sequenced: peripheral blood. V gene TRBV24-1 combines with J gene TRBJ2-5; 7 nucleotides agree with TRBD1. As DNA, the CDR3 is TGTGCCACCAGTGACCATATACAGGGGAAGGAGACCCAGTACTTC. Amino acid sequence: CATSDHIQGKETQYF.